The clone carrying this T cell receptor beta chain was counted between two and nine times. Graves' hyperthyroidism was deemed stable absent ophthalmopathy progression within 18 months. Participants, patients aged 18 to 65, had newly diagnosed hyperthyroidism with a duration under 2 months. It was uncontrolled infection, other autoimmune disease, pregnancy or lactation that excluded patients. Out of approximately 10 ml of fresh peripheral blood came the PBMCs. The sample belongs to a study of T cells in Graves' hyperthyroidism and ophthalmopathy. RNA transcripts yielded amplified TCR beta CDR3 regions. HTBI primers were employed in a first-round RT-PCR of the TCR CDR3. TCRdb itself ran the multiplex PCR reads through MiXCR, one entry per CDR3 protein. The sample includes roughly 350,000 distinct CDR3 sequences, 11% to 15% of them seen just once. The CDR3 spans 13 residues. Germline V gene lookup returns CDR1 MDHEN and CDR2 SYDVKM. V dropped 6 bases and J dropped 1; count of bases not matched to a gene: 2.

The specimen was blood. This receptor was obtained from a woman in her thirties with Graves' hyperthyroidism. The J gene is TRBJ2-5, the V gene TRBV28; TRBD2 matches 7 bases. This CDR3 is CASRGGFQETQYF. The CDR3, as DNA: TGTGCCAGCAGGGGGGGGTTCCAAGAGACCCAGTACTTC.